The T cell receptor beta chain described here comes from a study of cytomegalovirus exposure and HLA in healthy donors. Sampled while nominally healthy, donors likely had unrecorded immune exposures. Primers for the PCR totalled 60 Vbeta and 13 Jbeta. TCRdb keeps only in-frame clones here, not all; method: immunoSEQ multiplex PCR. The sample includes 160,000 or so clones, approximately 84% of them seen just once. Trimming stripped 2 bases from V and 0 bases from J, with 7 bases between. Germline V gene sequence: CDR1 SGHTA, CDR2 FQGNSA. The CDR3 consists of 14 residues. V is TRBV7-2 and J is TRBJ1-1; D may be TRBD1 (5 bases). The sequencing input was PBMCs. The TCR comes from a man aged 50 to 59 in good health and CMV-seropositive. The CDR3 here is CASSLRQMNTEAFF. CDR3 coding DNA: TGTGCCAGCAGCTTACGACAGATGAACACTGAAGCTTTCTTT.